This TCR beta chain comes out of a study of Graves' ophthalmopathy and Graves' hyperthyroidism. About the research overall: Hyperthyroidism is called stable when no ophthalmopathy develops within 18 months of follow-up.

This clonotype was observed at least ten times. Amplification of TCR beta CDR3 regions used RNA transcripts. HTBI primers primed a first-round RT-PCR, and a second-round multiplex PCR followed. TCRdb fed the multiplex PCR reads into MiXCR, producing one record per CDR3 protein. Among 580,000 or so distinct CDR3 sequences listed, less than 40% were seen once. The V gene lost 1 base and the J gene lost 3 bases, with 15 bases spanning the gap. This CDR3 is 16 amino acids long. From germline, CDR1 is SGHVS and CDR2 FQNEAQ. V is TRBV7-8 and J is TRBJ2-5; no clear D gene. Sequencing was performed on peripheral blood or thyroid tissue (not recorded which). This TCR was recovered from an adult man with Graves' hyperthyroidism. The CDR3 protein is CASSLVWIAAEETQYF. The CDR3 bases are TGTGCCAGCAGCTTAGTTTGGATTGCGGCCGAAGAGACCCAGTACTTC.